Sequencing of this T cell receptor beta chain was carried out in a study of control samples from healthy donors and cancer patients (dated by TCRdb to about 2020). The CDR1 and CDR2 encoded by the germline V gene (reference sequence) are MNHEY and SMNVEV. The CDR3 covers 17 residues, taking in both the cysteine and the phenylalanine. CDR3 DNA is the only sequence kept; it has 51 bases, read in frame from the first base. V is clipped by 6 bases and J by 0 bases, and the sequence between their germline boundaries is 15 bases long. A note on this clone: The clone's antigen remains unknown. Base qualities are missing; no much larger clone stands one base away.

Libraries were prepared through the immunoSEQ multiplex PCR assay. TCRdb obtained this table from immuneACCESS and retained in-frame rearrangements with V and J assigned. These tables miss some clones; where compared with another copy, unresolved V genes account for less than half of the shortfall, and the remainder is unexplained. A total of 25,000 to 35,000 clones appear in this sample, about 83% of them only once. The ten largest clonotypes hold under 2% of the sample. This receptor chain uses TRBV27 and TRBJ1-6; TRBD1 is a possible D gene, resting on 5 matching bases. Sequencing was carried out using PBMCs. This TCR derives from a middle-aged woman with lung cancer. The DNA sequence follows: TGTGCCAGCAGCCAAGGAAGGGGAACCTCCTATAATTCACCCCTCCACTTT. The encoded protein is CASSQGRGTSYNSPLHF.